The entry below gives a single TCR beta chain sequence along with its context. Source study methods: Amplified reference gene primers provided the basis for estimating nucleated cell counts. Using immunoSEQ multiplex PCR, the repertoire was profiled, and TCRdb retains in-frame clones only, with some absent. V and J calls and clone size are given by that table; D and trimming were obtained from the DNA. The data show roughly 190,000 clones, around nine tenths seen once. V was cut by 0 bases and J by 8 bases, with 11 bases left in between. CDR1 and CDR2 (germline): LGHNA, YNFKEQ. The CDR3 has 15 residues. The sample belongs to a study of blood T cell repertoires in COVID-19.

The receptor was isolated from a man in his fifties or sixties with active or convalescent COVID-19. The specimen was peripheral blood. The V and J genes are TRBV4-2 and TRBJ1-6; D may be TRBD1 (5 bases). The CDR3 loop reads CASSQDLGLYSPLHF. CDR3 sequence (DNA): TGTGCCAGCAGCCAAGATCTGGGGCTGTATTCACCCCTCCACTTT.